At least ten counts were recorded for the clone carrying this T cell receptor (beta chain). What it binds is unknown. The data were taken from a study of early T cells in non-severe SARS-CoV-2 infection. Study-level information: Bulk RNA taken from unsorted whole blood was sequenced, leaving chains unpaired. Study-level results: Comparison of clonotypes with VDJdb favored anti-spike CD8 responses while missing private and CD4 specificities.

The TCR library protocol attached unique molecular identifiers to the individual cDNA molecules. Each CDR3 protein gets one entry after TCRdb re-called the 5' RACE reads with MiXCR. The data contain some 60,000 distinct CDR3 sequences, roughly 10% of them singletons. The CDR3 runs 14 residues. CDR1 is SGHTA, CDR2 FQGTGA, per germline. V lost 5 bases and J lost 3; bases outside the gene matches: 5. The sequenced sample was whole blood. The genes are TRBV7-3 and TRBJ2-3; 7 nucleotides agree with TRBD2. The sequence was collected from an adult who was a healthcare worker with PCR-confirmed SARS-CoV-2 infection or an uninfected control (not recorded which). CDR3 loop: CASSVLAFTDTQYF. For the CDR3, the DNA is TGTGCCAGCAGCGTACTAGCGTTTACAGATACGCAGTATTTT.